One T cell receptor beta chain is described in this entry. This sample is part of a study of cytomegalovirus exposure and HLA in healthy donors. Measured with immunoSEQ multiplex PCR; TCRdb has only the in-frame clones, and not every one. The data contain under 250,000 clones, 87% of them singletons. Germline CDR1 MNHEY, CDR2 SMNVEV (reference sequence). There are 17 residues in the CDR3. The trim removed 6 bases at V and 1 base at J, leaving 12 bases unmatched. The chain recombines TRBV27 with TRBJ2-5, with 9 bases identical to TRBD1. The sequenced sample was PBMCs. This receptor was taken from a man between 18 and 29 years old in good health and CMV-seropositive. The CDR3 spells CASSPKPTGGFQETQYF. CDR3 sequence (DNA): TGTGCCAGCAGCCCCAAACCGACAGGGGGGTTCCAAGAGACCCAGTACTTC.